A selection of T cell receptor beta chains follows, all from one sample in a study of blood T cell repertoires in COVID-19. The assay was immunoSEQ multiplex PCR, and TCRdb's table has in-frame clones only and misses some. The sample lists roughly 160,000 clones, around 72% occurring once. The sequenced sample was peripheral blood. These TCRs come from a woman aged 80 or over with acute or convalescent COVID-19. Each CDR3 is given with its conserved first and last residue. The order of the fields is J gene, D gene, V gene, clone size, CDR3 protein, CDR3 DNA. D genes are given only for firm matches. Size is omitted from some rows. Given values are once, few, many or a class for expanded clones.

TRBJ1-6	-	TRBV28	-	CASSSPGTSVYNSPLHF	TGTGCCAGCAGTTCGCCCGGGACATCCGTTTATAATTCACCCCTCCACTTT
TRBJ2-2	-	TRBV29-1	once	CSVEGTTQSNTGELFF	TGCAGCGTTGAAGGGACTACGCAATCCAACACCGGGGAGCTGTTTTTT
TRBJ1-1	-	TRBV28	few	CASSPSRGGRTEAFF	TGTGCCAGCAGTCCCTCTAGGGGGGGCAGGACTGAAGCTTTCTTT
TRBJ2-7	TRBD1	TRBV6-5	-	CASSYQGADEQYF	TGTGCCAGCAGTTACCAGGGGGCAGATGAGCAGTACTTC
TRBJ1-1	-	TRBV19	-	CASRPDRNTEAFF	TGTGCCAGTAGACCCGACAGGAACACTGAAGCTTTCTTT
TRBJ2-5	TRBD2	TRBV29-1	-	CSVARGGGVDETQYF	TGCAGCGTTGCTCGGGGGGGAGGGGTGGACGAGACCCAGTACTTC
TRBJ2-3	-	TRBV3-1/TRBV3-2	few	CASSQITATDTQYF	TGTGCCAGCAGCCAAATAACAGCCACAGATACGCAGTATTTT
TRBJ2-7	-	TRBV4-1	-	CASSDRPRGYPAYEQYF	TGCGCCAGCAGCGATAGACCCCGGGGGTACCCTGCCTACGAGCAGTACTTC
TRBJ2-7	TRBD1	TRBV29-1	-	CSVGYPRRSGQGRYEQYF	TGCAGCGTTGGCTACCCCCGCCGATCGGGACAGGGCCGCTACGAGCAGTACTTC
TRBJ2-3	TRBD2	TRBV5-1	-	CASSGIAGVATDTQYF	TGCGCCAGCAGCGGAATAGCGGGAGTTGCGACAGATACGCAGTATTTT
TRBJ2-3	-	TRBV4-2	-	CASSQSISYADTQYF	TGTGCCAGCAGCCAAAGCATTAGCTACGCAGATACGCAGTATTTT
TRBJ2-6	-	TRBV2	-	CASSPQASGANVLTF	TGTGCCAGCAGCCCACAGGCCTCTGGGGCCAACGTCCTGACTTTC
TRBJ2-2	TRBD2	TRBV2	once	CASRRLAGGGELFF	TGTGCCAGCAGACGACTAGCGGGAGGCGGGGAGCTGTTTTTT
TRBJ2-2	-	TRBV28	-	CASSSQGQGELFF	TGTGCCAGCAGTTCCCAGGGTCAGGGGGAGCTGTTTTTT
TRBJ1-5	-	TRBV5-1	-	CASSKERGGQPQHF	TGCGCCAGCAGCAAAGAGCGGGGAGGACAGCCCCAGCATTTT
TRBJ1-5	-	TRBV28	-	CASSYPDQPQHF	TGTGCCAGCAGTTATCCGGATCAGCCCCAGCATTTT
TRBJ1-2	-	TRBV28	-	CASSMDSYGYTF	TGTGCCAGCAGTATGGACAGCTATGGCTACACCTTC
TRBJ2-1	TRBD2	TRBV9	-	CASSSKLAGGYNEQFF	TGTGCCAGCAGCTCTAAACTAGCGGGAGGGTACAATGAGCAGTTCTTC
TRBJ1-2	-	TRBV21-1	few	CASSARGTANYGYTF	TGTGCCAGCAGCGCGCGAGGGACAGCGAACTATGGCTACACCTTC
TRBJ1-2	-	TRBV10-3	-	CAISGGLNYGYTF	TGTGCCATCAGTGGGGGGCTCAACTATGGCTACACCTTC
TRBJ1-6	-	TRBV27	-	CASGRPGHHNSPLHF	TGTGCCAGCGGAAGGCCGGGACACCATAATTCACCCCTCCACTTT
TRBJ2-1	-	TRBV29-1	-	CSVERGGVEQFF	TGCAGCGTTGAAAGGGGGGGGGTCGAGCAGTTCTTC
TRBJ1-4	TRBD1	TRBV5-1	-	CASSQGQVDEKLFF	TGCGCCAGCAGCCAGGGACAGGTAGATGAAAAACTGTTTTTT
TRBJ2-1	TRBD1	TRBV20-1	-	CSASNRGVNGEQFF	TGCAGTGCTAGTAACAGGGGGGTAAACGGGGAGCAGTTCTTC
TRBJ2-7	-	TRBV28	few	CASTPGTYEQYF	TGTGCCAGCACTCCGGGGACCTACGAGCAGTACTTC
TRBJ2-1	TRBD1	TRBV5-1	-	CASSLGRDRVDEQFF	TGCGCCAGCAGCTTGGGGCGGGACAGGGTAGATGAGCAGTTCTTC
TRBJ1-1	-	TRBV24-1	-	CATSAAGASTEAFF	TGTGCCACCAGTGCCGCGGGGGCGAGCACTGAAGCTTTCTTT